Below, 10 T cell receptor beta chains from the same sample are listed, as sequenced in a study of T cell responses to AZD1222 COVID-19 vaccine. Clones were read by immunoSEQ multiplex PCR, and TCRdb kept only the in-frame ones, dropping some. The data hold about 130,000 clones, with about 92% observed a single time. Sequenced here: peripheral blood, sampled on day 0 of MenACWY control vaccination. These TCRs come from an adult in good health.

The chain employs TRBV12-3 or TRBV12-4 and TRBJ1-1; D perhaps matches TRBD1 (5 bases). V lost 4 bases, J lost 8 bases, and 8 bases lay in between. The CDR3 length is 11 residues. The CDR3 DNA reads TGTGCCAGCAGTTGGGGACGGGAAGCTTTCTTT. Translated: CASSWGREAFF.

The rearrangement uses TRBV5-4 and TRBJ2-5; 7 nucleotides agree with TRBD1. This CDR3 spans 15 amino acids. From germline, CDR1 is SGHNT and CDR2 YYREEE (reference sequence). V dropped 0 bases and J dropped 7; count of bases not matched to a gene: 9. CDR3 sequence reads: CASSLDHAQGVTQYF. CDR3 DNA: TGTGCCAGCAGCTTGGACCATGCCCAGGGGGTGACCCAGTACTTC.

Comments on this clone: One base away lies a much larger clone, so this may be a sequencing read error. The CDR3 spells CASSLIWAESAGAETQYF. CDR3 nucleotide sequence: TGTGCCAGCAGTTTAATATGGGCCGAATCGGCGGGGGCGGAGACCCAGTACTTC. The rearrangement links TRBV28 to TRBJ2-5, with D possibly matching TRBD2 (7 bases). The CDR3 has 18 residues. V was shortened by 2 bases and J by 5 bases, with 24 bases between the two germline ends. Germline loops: CDR1 MDHEN, CDR2 SYDVKM.

This sequence joins TRBV12-3 or TRBV12-4 and TRBJ2-1; the match to TRBD1 covers 7 bases. After removal of 6 bases from V and 15 bases from J, the junction contained 14 bases not matched to a gene. CDR3 length: 13 residues. The CDR3: CASSLETGFMRFF. CDR3 bases: TGTGCCAGCAGCCTCGAGACAGGGTTCATGAGGTTCTTC.

V gene TRBV7-9 combines with J gene TRBJ2-3; D unclear. The CDR3 length is 16 residues. CDR1 and CDR2 (germline): SEHNR, FQNEAQ (reference sequence). V lost 1 base to trimming and J lost 4 bases, with 15 bases between them. The CDR3: CASSLGTSATADTQYF. CDR3 in DNA: TGTGCCAGCAGCTTAGGGACCTCGGCAACCGCAGATACGCAGTATTTT.

By sample share, this clone is medium-sized. This rearrangement joins TRBV5-8 to TRBJ2-1; D unclear. From germline, CDR1 is SGHTS and CDR2 YDEGEE. V was shortened by 0 bases and J by 6 bases, with 7 bases between the two germline ends. The length of the CDR3 is 13 residues. The DNA for the CDR3 is TGTGCCAGCAGCTTGGTTAGCCTCAATGAGCAGTTCTTC. Amino acids: CASSLVSLNEQFF.

The V and J genes are TRBV11-3 and TRBJ2-7; D ambiguous. V was clipped by 0 bases and J by 1 base, with 10 bases between them. CDR3 length: 15 amino acids. Germline lookup yields CDR1 SGHNT and CDR2 YENEEA. The chain's CDR3 is CASSLDPVGSYEQYV. CDR3 DNA sequence: TGTGCCAGCAGCTTAGATCCTGTTGGGTCCTACGAGCAGTACGTC.

This clone was recorded once. Here the CDR3 DNA reads TGTGCCAGCAGTTACGTGGCGAGGAACACTGAAGCTTTCTTT. It encodes CASSYVARNTEAFF. The rearrangement links TRBV6-5 to TRBJ1-1, with D uncertain. There are 14 residues in the CDR3. Germline CDR1 and CDR2: MNHEY and SVGAGI. V was pared by 2 bases and J by 1 base, with 8 bases between.

The V and J genes are TRBV25-1 and TRBJ1-1, with no clear D. Trimming removed 2 bases at V and 3 bases at J, with 13 bases between. CDR1 is MGHDK and CDR2 is SYGVNS in the germline V gene. This CDR3 region has 15 residues. For the CDR3, the DNA is TGTGCCAGCAGTGAAGGGTCGTTTGGGTACACTGAAGCTTTCTTT. It specifies CASSEGSFGYTEAFF. The full variable domain, its missing parts supplied by reference TRBV25-1 and TRBJ1-1, is EADIYQTPRYLVIGTGKKITLECSQTMGHDKMYWYQQDPGMELHLIHYSYGVNSTEKGDLSSESTVSRIRTEHFPLTLESARPSHTSQYLCASSEGSFGYTEAFFGQGTRLTVV.

This rearrangement joins TRBV1 to TRBJ1-3; the D call TRBD1 from the table was never checked on the DNA. TRBV1 is tagged as a pseudogene. CDR3 length: 15 residues. The CDR3 DNA sequence: TGCACCAGCAGCCTTCCAGGGTTAATTGGAAACACCATATATTTT. It codes for CTSSLPGLIGNTIYF.